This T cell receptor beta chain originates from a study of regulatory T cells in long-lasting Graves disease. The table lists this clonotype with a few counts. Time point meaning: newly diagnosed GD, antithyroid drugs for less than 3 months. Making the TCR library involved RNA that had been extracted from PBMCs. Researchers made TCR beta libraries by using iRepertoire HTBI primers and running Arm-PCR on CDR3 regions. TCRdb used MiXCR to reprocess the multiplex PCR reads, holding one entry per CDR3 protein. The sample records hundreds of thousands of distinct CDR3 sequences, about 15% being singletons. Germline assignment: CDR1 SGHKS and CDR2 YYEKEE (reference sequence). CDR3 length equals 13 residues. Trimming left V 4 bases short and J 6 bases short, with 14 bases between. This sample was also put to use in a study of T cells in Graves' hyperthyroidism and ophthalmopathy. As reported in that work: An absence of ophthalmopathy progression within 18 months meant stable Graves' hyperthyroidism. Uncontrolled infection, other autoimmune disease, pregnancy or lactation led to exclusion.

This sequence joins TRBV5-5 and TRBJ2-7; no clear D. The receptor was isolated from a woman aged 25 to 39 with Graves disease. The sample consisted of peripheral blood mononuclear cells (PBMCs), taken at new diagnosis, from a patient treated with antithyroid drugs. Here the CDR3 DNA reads TGTGCCAGCAGCGCCGGTGACTTCCTCGAGCAGTACTTC. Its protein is CASSAGDFLEQYF.